The 11 T cell receptor beta chains below all came from one sample that was sequenced in a study of blood T cell repertoires in COVID-19. The method was immunoSEQ multiplex PCR; TCRdb's version includes in-frame clones alone and lacks a portion of them. The sample holds roughly 70,000 clones, approximately 86% seen once. The sample taken for sequencing was peripheral blood. The origin of the receptors is a man in his 70s with active COVID-19.

This clone was recorded a few times. J is TRBJ2-7 and V is TRBV7-9, with 8 bases matching TRBD1. The CDR3 loop spans 17 amino acids. The germline gives CDR1 SEHNR, CDR2 FQNEAQ (reference sequence). The trim removed 2 bases at V and 1 base at J, leaving 10 bases unmatched. DNA of the CDR3: TGTGCCAGCAGCTTAAGGACCGGGACAGGCCAATCCTACGAGCAGTACTTC. As protein: CASSLRTGTGQSYEQYF.

The V gene is TRBV11-3, the J gene TRBJ1-3; tentative D call: TRBD1 (5 bases). This CDR3 has 13 amino acids. Trimming removed 6 bases from V and 1 base from J, with 7 bases in between. The germline CDR1 and CDR2 sequences are SGHNT and YENEEA. The DNA for the CDR3 is TGTGCCAGCAGACCAGGGTCTGGAAACACCATATATTTT. Its protein is CASRPGSGNTIYF.

The chain recombines TRBV7-3 with TRBJ2-3; 9 nucleotides agree with TRBD1. Germline trimming cut 5 bases from V and 1 base from J; bases unmatched to any gene: 1. Germline assignment: CDR1 SGHTA and CDR2 FQGTGA. The CDR3 has 14 residues. CDR3 DNA sequence: TGTGCCAGCAGCCGGGACAGGGGCACAGATACGCAGTATTTT. Protein: CASSRDRGTDTQYF.

V usage is TRBV20-1 and J usage is TRBJ2-5; 8 nucleotides match TRBD2. With V trimmed by 3 bases and J by 1 base, 1 base remained unmatched. CDR1 and CDR2 (germline): DFQATT, SNEGSKA (reference sequence). The CDR3 covers 13 residues. Written as DNA, the CDR3 is TGCAGTGCTAGTCGGGGGGGCCAAGAGACCCAGTACTTC. This translates into CSASRGGQETQYF.

This chain links TRBV5-1 with TRBJ2-7; D may be TRBD1 (6 bases). CDR1 is SGHRS and CDR2 is YFSETQ in the germline V gene. V shed 0 bases and J shed 2 bases, with 12 bases lying between them. There are 15 residues in the CDR3. CDR3 nucleotide sequence: TGCGCCAGCAGCTTGGTGGGGGCAGGGACCTACGAGCAGTACTTC. It translates to CASSLVGAGTYEQYF.

CDR3 amino acids: CASSENRESGEQYF. CDR3 nucleotide sequence: TGCGCCAGCAGTGAGAACAGGGAGAGTGGCGAGCAGTACTTC. The V and J genes are TRBV10-1 and TRBJ2-7, with D perhaps TRBD1 (6 bases). The CDR3 length is 14 residues. Germline assignment: CDR1 WNHNN and CDR2 SYGVQD (reference sequence). V dropped 2 bases and J dropped 6 bases, with 14 bases sitting between them.

Remarks on this clone: The identical CDR3 is also encoded by other nucleotide sequences in the sample. J is TRBJ2-5 and V is TRBV6-5; unclear D gene. The CDR3 spans 14 residues. Germline CDR1 is MNHEY and CDR2 is SVGAGI. V was cut by 6 bases and J by 0 bases, with 11 bases left in between. CDR3 amino acids: CASSPRRDQETQYF. The CDR3 DNA sequence: TGTGCCAGCAGCCCCCGACGGGACCAAGAGACCCAGTACTTC.

The J gene is TRBJ1-4, the V gene TRBV23-1, with 8 positions matching TRBD1. TRBV23-1 is designated an ORF whose function remains uncertain. The V and J ends lost 0 bases and 4 bases, in that order; junction bases with no gene match: 13. The CDR3 covers 19 residues. The CDR3 DNA reads TGCGCCAGCAGTCAATCATTTAGGGTCCCGGGACAGGTTAATGAAAAACTGTTTTTT. Protein: CASSQSFRVPGQVNEKLFF.

The rearrangement links TRBV24-1 to TRBJ2-1, with D perhaps TRBD2 (6 bases). The length of the CDR3 is 16 residues. Germline V gene lookup returns CDR1 KGHDR and CDR2 SFDVKD. The V end was cut by 3 bases, the J end by 8 bases, with 19 bases between. The CDR3 DNA reads as TGTGCCACCAGTGATCCCCGGCCGGGAGCGGGCGATGAGCAGTTCTTC. Protein product: CATSDPRPGAGDEQFF.

This clone showed up just once. V usage is TRBV7-3 and J usage is TRBJ2-3, with TRBD2 identical over 8 bases. The CDR3 runs 15 residues. Germline-derived CDR1 and CDR2 are SGHTA and FQGTGA. Trimming cost V 3 bases and J 6 bases; bases outside gene matches: 8. In nucleotides, the CDR3 is TGTGCCAGCAGCTTGGGAGCGGGAGTTATGGATACGCAGTATTTT. Its protein is CASSLGAGVMDTQYF.

This clone was observed a single time. The V and J genes are TRBV20-1 and TRBJ2-1; tentatively, D is TRBD2 (6 bases). V was cut by 3 bases and J by 0 bases, with 9 bases left in between. CDR3 size: 14 residues. CDR1 and CDR2 (germline): DFQATT, SNEGSKA (reference sequence). CDR3 loop: CSASRGSSYNEQFF. CDR3 DNA: TGCAGTGCTAGTCGGGGGAGCTCCTACAATGAGCAGTTCTTC.